One sample yielded the 2 T cell receptor beta chains listed below, sequenced in a study of T cells in Graves' hyperthyroidism and ophthalmopathy. RNA transcripts were the template for amplifying TCR beta CDR3 regions. In the first-round RT-PCR of the TCR CDR3, the HTBI primer set was used. TCRdb reprocessed the multiplex PCR reads via MiXCR and lists one record per CDR3 protein. The sample records 540,000 or so distinct CDR3 sequences, about 45% being singletons. Material for sequencing was peripheral blood or thyroid tissue (not recorded which). These receptors were obtained from an adult woman with Graves' disease, either hyperthyroidism or ophthalmopathy (not recorded which).

This chain joins TRBV2 and TRBJ1-5; no definite D call. This CDR3 comprises 16 residues. From germline, CDR1 is SNHLY and CDR2 FYNNEI. V lost 4 bases, J lost 3 bases, and 16 bases lay in between. The CDR3 DNA reads as TGTGCCAGCAGTGGGCGGGGAGGGCCTGTCAATCAGCCCCAGCATTTT. Translating it yields CASSGRGGPVNQPQHF.

This rearrangement joins TRBV5-1 to TRBJ1-1; 10 nucleotides line up with TRBD1. The V gene's germline CDR1 is SGHRS and CDR2 YFSETQ. The junction had 4 bases not matched to a gene; V was cut back by 4 bases and J by 1 base. This CDR3 has 15 amino acids. The CDR3 region has the DNA TGCGCCAGCAGCCACGGGACAGGGGCGAACACTGAAGCTTTCTTT. Protein product: CASSHGTGANTEAFF.